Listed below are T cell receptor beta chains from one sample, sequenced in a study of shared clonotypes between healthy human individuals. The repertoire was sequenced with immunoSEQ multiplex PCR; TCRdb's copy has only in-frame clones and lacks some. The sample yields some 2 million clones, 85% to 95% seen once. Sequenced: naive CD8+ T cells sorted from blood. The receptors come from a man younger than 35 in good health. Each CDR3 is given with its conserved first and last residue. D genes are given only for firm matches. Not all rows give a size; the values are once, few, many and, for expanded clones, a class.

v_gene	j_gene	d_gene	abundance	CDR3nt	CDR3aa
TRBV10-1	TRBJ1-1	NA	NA	TGCGCCAGCAGTGGGCCGGGACCGAACACTGAAGCTTTCTTT	CASSGPGPNTEAFF
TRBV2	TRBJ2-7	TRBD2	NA	TGTGCCAGCAGAGCCGGGACTAGCGGGATTCGCTCCTACGAGCAGTACTTC	CASRAGTSGIRSYEQYF
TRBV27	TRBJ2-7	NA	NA	TGTGCCAGCAGTTTCTCCCGGGACGACTCCTACGAGCAGTACTTC	CASSFSRDDSYEQYF
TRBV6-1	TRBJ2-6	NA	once	TGTGCCAGCAGTGACGGACGGTTCTCTGGGGCCAACGTCCTGACTTTC	CASSDGRFSGANVLTF
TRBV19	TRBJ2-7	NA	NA	TGTGCCAGTAGTATTTGGGGAGAGAATGACGAGCAGTACTTC	CASSIWGENDEQYF
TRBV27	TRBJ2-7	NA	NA	TGTGCCAGCAGTTTGTTAGCGAGCTCCTACGAGCAGTACTTC	CASSLLASSYEQYF
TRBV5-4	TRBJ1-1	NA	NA	TGTGCCAGCAGCCCAATATCCGACAGGCTGAACACTGAAGCTTTCTTT	CASSPISDRLNTEAFF
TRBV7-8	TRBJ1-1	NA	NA	TGTGCCAGCAGCTTAGTCGGGGAATGGGCTGGTGGCACTGAAGCTTTCTTT	CASSLVGEWAGGTEAFF
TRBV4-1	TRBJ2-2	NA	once	TGCGCCAGCAGCCCACAGGACACCGGGGAGCTGTTTTTT	CASSPQDTGELFF
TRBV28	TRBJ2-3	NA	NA	TGTGCCAGCAGTTTTGGGGGTAGCCCAGATACGCAGTATTTT	CASSFGGSPDTQYF
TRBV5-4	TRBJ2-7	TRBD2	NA	TGTGCCAGCAGCTCCCACTTCGGGGAGGGCTCCTACGAGCAGTACTTC	CASSSHFGEGSYEQYF
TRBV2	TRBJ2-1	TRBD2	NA	TGTGCCAGCAGTGAAATGGGACTAGCGGGAGGGACTTCCTCCTACAATGAGCAGTTCTTC	CASSEMGLAGGTSSYNEQFF
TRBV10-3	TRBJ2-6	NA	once	TGTGCCATCAGTGACGAGATCTCTGGGGCCAACGTCCTGACTTTC	CAISDEISGANVLTF
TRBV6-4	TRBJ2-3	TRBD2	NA	TGTGCCAGCAGTCTGGGACTAGCGGGAGCCACAGATACGCAGTATTTT	CASSLGLAGATDTQYF
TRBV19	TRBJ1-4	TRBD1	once	TGTGCCACCCTCCCCGCGACAGGGGGGAATGAAAAACTGTTTTTT	CATLPATGGNEKLFF
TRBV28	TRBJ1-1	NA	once	TGTGCCAGCAGTTACCTTGGGGAGAGCACTGAAGCTTTCTTT	CASSYLGESTEAFF
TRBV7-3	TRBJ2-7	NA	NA	TGTGCCAGCAGCCCCCGTTCCCTGTACTTC	CASSPRSLYF
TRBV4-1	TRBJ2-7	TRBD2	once	TGCGCCAGCAGCCAAGATGCCCAGCGGGGGGCTTACTACGAGCAGTACTTC	CASSQDAQRGAYYEQYF
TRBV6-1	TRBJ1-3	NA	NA	TGTGCCAGCAGTGAGGGGGAGGGCACCATATATTTT	CASSEGEGTIYF
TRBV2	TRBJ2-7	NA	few	TGTGCCAGCAGTGCAGCCATCGCCTACGAGCAGTACTTC	CASSAAIAYEQYF
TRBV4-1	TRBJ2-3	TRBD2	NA	TGCGCCAGCAGCCAAGATCCCCAACTAGCGGGAATGAATACGCAGTATTTT	CASSQDPQLAGMNTQYF
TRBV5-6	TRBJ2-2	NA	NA	TGTGCCAGCAGCTTCGGGGCGGGAATAAGTACCGGGGAGCTGTTTTTT	CASSFGAGISTGELFF
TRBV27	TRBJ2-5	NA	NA	TGTGCCAGCAGTTTAAGCCTAGACGGAGAGACCCAGTACTTC	CASSLSLDGETQYF
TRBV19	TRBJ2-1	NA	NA	TGTGCCAGTAGTATTGAGGAAGGGTGGAATGAGCAGTTCTTC	CASSIEEGWNEQFF
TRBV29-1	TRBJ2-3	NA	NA	TGCAGCGTCCCAGGGGGGGATACGCAGTATTTT	CSVPGGDTQYF
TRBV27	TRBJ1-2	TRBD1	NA	TGTGCCAGCAGTCCAGGGGGCAGCGGAGGGGGCTACACCTTC	CASSPGGSGGGYTF